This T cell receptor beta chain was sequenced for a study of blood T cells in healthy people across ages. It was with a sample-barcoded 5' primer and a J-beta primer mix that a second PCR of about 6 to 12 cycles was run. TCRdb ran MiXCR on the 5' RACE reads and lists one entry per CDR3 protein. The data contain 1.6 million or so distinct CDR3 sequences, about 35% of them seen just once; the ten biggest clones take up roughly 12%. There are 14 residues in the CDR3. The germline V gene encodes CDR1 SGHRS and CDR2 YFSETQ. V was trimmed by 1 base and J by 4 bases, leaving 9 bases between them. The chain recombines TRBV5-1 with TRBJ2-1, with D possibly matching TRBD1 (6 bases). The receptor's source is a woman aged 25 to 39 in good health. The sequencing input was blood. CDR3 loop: CASSLRDKYNEQFF. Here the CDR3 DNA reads TGCGCCAGCAGCTTGAGGGACAAGTACAATGAGCAGTTCTTC.